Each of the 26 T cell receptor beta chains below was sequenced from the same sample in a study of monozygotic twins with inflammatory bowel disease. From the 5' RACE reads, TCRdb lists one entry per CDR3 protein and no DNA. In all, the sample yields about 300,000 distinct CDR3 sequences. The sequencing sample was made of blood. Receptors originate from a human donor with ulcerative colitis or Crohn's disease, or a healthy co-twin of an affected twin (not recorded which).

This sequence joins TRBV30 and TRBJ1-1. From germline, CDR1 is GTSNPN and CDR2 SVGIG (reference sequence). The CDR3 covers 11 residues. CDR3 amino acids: CAWTGAAEAFF.

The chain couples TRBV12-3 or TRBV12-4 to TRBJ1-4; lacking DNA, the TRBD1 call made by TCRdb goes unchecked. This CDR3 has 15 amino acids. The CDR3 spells CASRPSGVLNEKLFF.

This chain's CDR3 is CSAEASGNYEQFF. V and J are TRBV29-1 and TRBJ2-1; TCRdb reports TRBD2, a call that lacks DNA to check it against. The CDR3 totals 13 residues. Per the germline V gene, CDR1 is SQVTM and CDR2 is ANQGSEA.

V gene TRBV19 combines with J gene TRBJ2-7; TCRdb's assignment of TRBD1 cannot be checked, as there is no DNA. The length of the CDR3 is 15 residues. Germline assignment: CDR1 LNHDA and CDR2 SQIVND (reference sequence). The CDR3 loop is CASSIPSRGVGEQYF.

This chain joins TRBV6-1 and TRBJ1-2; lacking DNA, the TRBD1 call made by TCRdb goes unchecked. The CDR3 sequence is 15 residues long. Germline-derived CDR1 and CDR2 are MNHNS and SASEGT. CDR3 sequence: CASGGGDRGNYGYTF.

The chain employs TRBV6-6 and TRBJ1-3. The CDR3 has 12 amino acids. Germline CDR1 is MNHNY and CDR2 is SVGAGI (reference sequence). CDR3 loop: CASANSGNTIYF.

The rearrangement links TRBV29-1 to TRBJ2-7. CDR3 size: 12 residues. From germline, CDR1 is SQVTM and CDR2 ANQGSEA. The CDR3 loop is CSVVENSYEQYF.

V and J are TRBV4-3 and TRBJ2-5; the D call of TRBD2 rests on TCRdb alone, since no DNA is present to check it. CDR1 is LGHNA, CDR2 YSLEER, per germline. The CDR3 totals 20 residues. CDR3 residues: CASSQDLENRLAAHQETQYF.

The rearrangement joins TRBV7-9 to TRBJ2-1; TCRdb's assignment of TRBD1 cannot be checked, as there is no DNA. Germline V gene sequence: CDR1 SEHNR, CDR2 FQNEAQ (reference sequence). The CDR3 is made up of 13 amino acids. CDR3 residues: CASSSGPLNEQFF.

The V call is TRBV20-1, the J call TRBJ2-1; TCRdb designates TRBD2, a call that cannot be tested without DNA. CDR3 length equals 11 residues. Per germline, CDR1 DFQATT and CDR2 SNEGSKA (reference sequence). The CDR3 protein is CSARDLAGQFF.

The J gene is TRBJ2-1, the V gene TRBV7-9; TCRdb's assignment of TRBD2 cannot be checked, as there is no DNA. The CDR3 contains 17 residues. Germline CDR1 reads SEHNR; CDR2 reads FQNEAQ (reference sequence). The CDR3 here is CASGQTGPLNSYNEQFF.

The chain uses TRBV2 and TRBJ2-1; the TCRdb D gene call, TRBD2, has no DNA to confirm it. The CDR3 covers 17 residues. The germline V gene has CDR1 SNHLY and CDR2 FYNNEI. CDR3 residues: CASNKLAGGASYNEQFF. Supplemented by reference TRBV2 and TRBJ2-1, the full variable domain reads EPEVTQTPSHQVTQMGQEVILRCVPISNHLYFYWYRQILGQKVEFLVSFYNNEISEKSEIFDDQFSVERPDGSNFTLKIRSTKLEDSAMYFCASNKLAGGASYNEQFFGPGTRLTVL.

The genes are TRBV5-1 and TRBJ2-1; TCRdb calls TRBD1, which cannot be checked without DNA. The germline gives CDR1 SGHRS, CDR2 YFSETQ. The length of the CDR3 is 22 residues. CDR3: CASRIRPRDPQRLWVSYNEQFF.

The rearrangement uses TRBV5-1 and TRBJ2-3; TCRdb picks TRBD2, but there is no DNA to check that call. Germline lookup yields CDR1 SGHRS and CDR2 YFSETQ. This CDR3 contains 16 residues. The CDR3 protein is CASSHGLAGATDTQYF.

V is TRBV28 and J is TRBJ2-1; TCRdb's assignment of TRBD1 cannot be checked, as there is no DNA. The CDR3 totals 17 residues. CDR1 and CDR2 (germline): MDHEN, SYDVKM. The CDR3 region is CASSTRRGGGLDNEQFF. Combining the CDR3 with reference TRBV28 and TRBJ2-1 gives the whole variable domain DVKVTQSSRYLVKRTGEKVFLECVQDMDHENMFWYRQDPGLGLRLIYFSYDVKMKEKGDIPEGYSVSREKKERFSLILESASTNQTSMYLCASSTRRGGGLDNEQFFGPGTRLTVL.

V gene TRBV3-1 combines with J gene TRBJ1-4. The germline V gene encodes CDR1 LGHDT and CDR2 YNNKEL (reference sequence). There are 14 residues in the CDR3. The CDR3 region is CASSRRTGPEKLFF.

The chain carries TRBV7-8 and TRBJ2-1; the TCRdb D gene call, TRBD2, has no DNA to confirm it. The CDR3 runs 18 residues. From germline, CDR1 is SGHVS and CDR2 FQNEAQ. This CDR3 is CASSPGLAGESSYNEQLF.

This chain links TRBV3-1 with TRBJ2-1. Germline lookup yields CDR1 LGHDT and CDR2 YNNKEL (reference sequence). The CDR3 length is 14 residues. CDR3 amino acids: CASSQGPDENEQFF.

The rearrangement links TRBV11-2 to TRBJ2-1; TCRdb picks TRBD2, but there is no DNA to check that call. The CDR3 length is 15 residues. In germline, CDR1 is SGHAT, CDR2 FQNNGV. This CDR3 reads CASSQTSLTYNEQFF.

The CDR3 reads CASSSRQGAGDEQYF. This chain joins TRBV5-1 and TRBJ2-7; TCRdb gives TRBD1 as the D gene, but with no DNA this cannot be confirmed. CDR1 is SGHRS, CDR2 YFSETQ, per germline. CDR3 size: 15 residues. The whole variable domain, remainder taken from reference TRBV5-1 and TRBJ2-7, is KAGVTQTPRYLIKTRGQQVTLSCSPISGHRSVSWYQQTPGQGLQFLFEYFSETQRNKGNFPGRFSGRQFSNSRSEMNVSTLELGDSALYLCASSSRQGAGDEQYFGPGTRLTVT.

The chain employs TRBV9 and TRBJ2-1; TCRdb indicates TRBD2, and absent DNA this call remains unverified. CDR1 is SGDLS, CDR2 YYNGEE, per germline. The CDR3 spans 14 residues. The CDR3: CASSFSGNYNEQFF.

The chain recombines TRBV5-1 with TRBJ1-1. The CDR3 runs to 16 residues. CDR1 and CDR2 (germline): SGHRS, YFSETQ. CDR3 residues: CASSGGIGGFNTEAFF.

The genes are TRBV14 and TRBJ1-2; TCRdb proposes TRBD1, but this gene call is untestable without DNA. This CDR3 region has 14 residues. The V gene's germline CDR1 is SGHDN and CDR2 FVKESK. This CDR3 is CASSQGTGSYGYTF.

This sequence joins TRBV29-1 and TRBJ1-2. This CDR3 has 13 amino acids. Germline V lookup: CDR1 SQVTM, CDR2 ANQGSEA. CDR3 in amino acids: CSVETGGLVGYTF.

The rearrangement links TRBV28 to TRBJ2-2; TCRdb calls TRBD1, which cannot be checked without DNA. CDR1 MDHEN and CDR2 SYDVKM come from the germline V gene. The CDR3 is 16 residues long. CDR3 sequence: CASSPQSGGFTGELFF. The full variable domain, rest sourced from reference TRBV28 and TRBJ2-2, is DVKVTQSSRYLVKRTGEKVFLECVQDMDHENMFWYRQDPGLGLRLIYFSYDVKMKEKGDIPEGYSVSREKKERFSLILESASTNQTSMYLCASSPQSGGFTGELFFGEGSRLTVL.

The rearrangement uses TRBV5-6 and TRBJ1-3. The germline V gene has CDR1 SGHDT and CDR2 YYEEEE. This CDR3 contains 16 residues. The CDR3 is CASSHGTQPAGNTIYF. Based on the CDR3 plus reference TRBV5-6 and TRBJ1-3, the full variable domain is DAGVTQSPTHLIKTRGQQVTLRCSPKSGHDTVSWYQQALGQGPQFIFQYYEEEERQRGNFPDRFSGHQFPNYSSELNVNALLLGDSALYLCASSHGTQPAGNTIYFGEGSWLTVV.